This T cell receptor (beta chain) was identified during a study of blood T cell repertoires in COVID-19. Overall study context: Specimens from acute and convalescent COVID-19 originated in the United States, Italy and Spain. From T cells, B-cell-depleted T cells, or PBMCs came the material, which was cDNA or gDNA.

Original data processing: Reference gene primers were amplified, and this amplification served to estimate nucleated cell counts. The data were produced by immunoSEQ multiplex PCR, yet TCRdb's version contains in-frame clones alone and is incomplete. The V and J calls and the clone size are those of that table, but D and trimming were determined from the DNA. The top ten clones hold about 2.9% of a sample with roughly 220,000 clones, more than 75% of them seen once. The germline V gene has CDR1 MNHNS and CDR2 SASEGT. The CDR3 length is 15 residues. V was pared by 2 bases and J by 7 bases, with 12 bases between.

Material: peripheral blood. This sequence originates from a man aged 55 to 70 with acute or convalescent COVID-19. The gene calls are TRBV6-1 and TRBJ1-6, with unresolved D. Here the CDR3 DNA reads TGTGCCAGCAGTGAATCGGGGAGTCGGAATTCACCCCTCCACTTT. Protein product: CASSESGSRNSPLHF.